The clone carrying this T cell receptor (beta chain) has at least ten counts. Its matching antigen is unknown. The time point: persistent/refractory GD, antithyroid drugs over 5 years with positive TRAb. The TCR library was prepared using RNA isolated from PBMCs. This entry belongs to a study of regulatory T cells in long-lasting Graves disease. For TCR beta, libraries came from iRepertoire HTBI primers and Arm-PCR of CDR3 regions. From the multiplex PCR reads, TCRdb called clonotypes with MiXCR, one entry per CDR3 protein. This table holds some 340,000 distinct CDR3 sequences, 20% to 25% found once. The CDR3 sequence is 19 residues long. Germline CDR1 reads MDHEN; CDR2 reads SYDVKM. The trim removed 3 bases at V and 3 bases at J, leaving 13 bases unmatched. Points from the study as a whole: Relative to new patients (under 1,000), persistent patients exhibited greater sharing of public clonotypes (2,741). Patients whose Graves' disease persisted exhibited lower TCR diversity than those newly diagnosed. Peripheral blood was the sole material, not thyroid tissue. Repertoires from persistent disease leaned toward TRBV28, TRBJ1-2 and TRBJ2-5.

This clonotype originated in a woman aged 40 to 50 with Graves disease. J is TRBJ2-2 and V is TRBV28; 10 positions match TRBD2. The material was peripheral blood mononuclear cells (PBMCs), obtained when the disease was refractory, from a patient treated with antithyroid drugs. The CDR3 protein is CASSFSGLAFNRYTGELFF. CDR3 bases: TGTGCCAGCAGTTTCTCGGGACTAGCGTTTAATCGTTACACCGGGGAGCTGTTTTTT.